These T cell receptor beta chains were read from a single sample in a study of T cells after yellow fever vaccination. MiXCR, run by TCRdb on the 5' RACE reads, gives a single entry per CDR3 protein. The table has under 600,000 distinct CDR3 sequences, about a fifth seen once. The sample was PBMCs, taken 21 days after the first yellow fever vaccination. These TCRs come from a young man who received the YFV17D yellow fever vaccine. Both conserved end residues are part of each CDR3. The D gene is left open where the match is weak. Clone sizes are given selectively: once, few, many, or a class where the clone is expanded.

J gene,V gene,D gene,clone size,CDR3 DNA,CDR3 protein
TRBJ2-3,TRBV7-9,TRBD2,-,TGTGCCAGCAGCCCCACGGCGGGGGGGACAGATACGCAGTATTTT,CASSPTAGGTDTQYF
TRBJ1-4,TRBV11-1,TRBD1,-,TGTGCCAGCAGCTTCCGGGACAGCGAAAAATCTAGACCTGCAACTAATGAAAAACTGTTTTTT,CASSFRDSEKSRPATNEKLFF
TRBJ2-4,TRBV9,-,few,TGTGCCAGCAGCGTAGCCCCCCAAGGGGTGGAGAACATTCAGTACTTC,CASSVAPQGVENIQYF
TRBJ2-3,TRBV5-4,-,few,TGTGCCAGCAGCTGGAAGGAGGGTCCAGATACGCAGTATTTT,CASSWKEGPDTQYF
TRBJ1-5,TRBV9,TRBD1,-,TGTGCCAGCAGCCCCCGAGGGGGCCCAAATCAGCCCCAGCATTTT,CASSPRGGPNQPQHF
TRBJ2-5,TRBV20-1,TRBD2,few,TGCAGTGCTAGAGCCCTTAGCGGGGGAGGAGAGACCCAGTACTTC,CSARALSGGGETQYF
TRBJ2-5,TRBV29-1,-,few,TGCAGCGTACGAACAGGGAGGGGAGAGACCCAGTACTTC,CSVRTGRGETQYF
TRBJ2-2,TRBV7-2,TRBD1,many,TGTGCCAGCAGCGAGAGACAGGGTTACACCGGGGAGCTGTTTTTT,CASSERQGYTGELFF
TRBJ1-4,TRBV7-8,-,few,TGTGCCAGCAGCTTAGGTTCCCCTGCAACTAATGAAAAACTGTTTTTT,CASSLGSPATNEKLFF
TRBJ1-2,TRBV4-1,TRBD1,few,TGCGCCAGCAGCCAGGCCGGGACAGGGTTCTCCGGCTACACCTTC,CASSQAGTGFSGYTF
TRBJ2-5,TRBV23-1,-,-,TGCGCCAGCGTGGGGGTAGGAGAACAAGAGACCCAGTACTTC,CASVGVGEQETQYF
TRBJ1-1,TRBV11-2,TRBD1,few,TGTGCCAGCAGAACTTTAACAGGGGGAGACACTGAAGCTTTCTTT,CASRTLTGGDTEAFF
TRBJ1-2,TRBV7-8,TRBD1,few,TGTGCCAGCAGCTCGCCACCGGACAGGGCGGGCGATGGCTACACCTTC,CASSSPPDRAGDGYTF
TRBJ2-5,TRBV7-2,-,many,TGTGCCAGCAGCTCCGGACCAGGAGAGACCCAGTACTTC,CASSSGPGETQYF
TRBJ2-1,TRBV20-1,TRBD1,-,TGCAGTGCTGCAGGGGGATCTTACAATGAGCAGTTCTTC,CSAAGGSYNEQFF